The 21 T cell receptor beta chains below were found in one sample sequenced in a study of T cells in Graves' hyperthyroidism and ophthalmopathy. The TCR beta CDR3 regions underwent amplification using RNA transcripts as the source. First-round RT-PCR targeting the TCR CDR3 was performed with the HTBI primer set. In TCRdb, the multiplex PCR reads were re-called with MiXCR into one record per CDR3 protein. The data contain about 370,000 distinct CDR3 sequences, around 15% of them singletons. The sample was blood. Source of these receptors: a woman in her sixties or seventies with Graves' ophthalmopathy.

This clonotype has ten or more counts. The rearrangement links TRBV29-1 to TRBJ2-1; D not certain. The V gene's germline CDR1 is SQVTM and CDR2 ANQGSEA. The CDR3 has 12 residues. V shed 6 bases and J shed 0 bases, with 6 bases lying between them. CDR3 DNA: TGCAGCGTGAAAAGCTCCTACAATGAGCAGTTCTTC. This encodes CSVKSSYNEQFF.

In this sample, this clonotype turned up many times. This rearrangement joins TRBV29-1 to TRBJ2-5; D gene uncertain. V lost 2 bases to trimming and J lost 1 base, with 8 bases between them. The germline V gene has CDR1 SQVTM and CDR2 ANQGSEA. The CDR3 runs to 13 residues. CDR3 sequence reads: CSVEMSFQETQYF. The CDR3 DNA reads as TGCAGCGTTGAAATGTCCTTCCAAGAGACCCAGTACTTC.

V and J are TRBV28 and TRBJ2-7, with D maybe TRBD2 (6 bases). Trimming pared 3 bases from V and 5 bases from J, leaving 20 bases between. CDR1 MDHEN and CDR2 SYDVKM come from the germline V gene. This CDR3 region has 16 residues. The CDR3 DNA reads as TGTGCCAGCAGTTTGACCCTCGCAGGGAGGTTCCACGAGCAGTACTTC. It specifies CASSLTLAGRFHEQYF.

The sample holds many counts of this clonotype. The chain is built from TRBV3-1 and TRBJ2-3; 7 bases fit TRBD2. Germline CDR1 is LGHDT and CDR2 is YNNKEL (reference sequence). With V trimmed by 4 bases and J by 1 base, 8 bases remained unmatched. CDR3 length equals 16 residues. The CDR3 DNA is TGTGCCAGCAGCCCCGCTAGCGGAAAACGCACAGATACGCAGTATTTT. Its protein product is CASSPASGKRTDTQYF.

The chain employs TRBV29-1 and TRBJ1-2; weak D call: TRBD1 (6 bases). This CDR3 has 12 amino acids. In germline, CDR1 is SQVTM, CDR2 ANQGSEA. Trimming removed 4 bases at V and 4 bases at J, with 10 bases between. The CDR3 coding sequence is TGCAGCGTTGGGACAGTAGGCTATGGCTACACCTTC. Amino acid sequence: CSVGTVGYGYTF.

This clonotype was counted a few times. The chain uses TRBV19 and TRBJ1-5; possible D gene TRBD1, 5 bases. V gave up 3 bases and J gave up 8 bases, with 17 bases separating them. Per the germline V gene, CDR1 is LNHDA and CDR2 is SQIVND (reference sequence). The CDR3 contains 15 residues. The CDR3 loop is CASSIRGTDFKPQHF. The CDR3 bases are TGTGCCAGTAGTATCCGCGGGACGGATTTTAAGCCCCAGCATTTT.

This clonotype was recorded at least ten times. V is TRBV7-2 and J is TRBJ2-1; perhaps TRBD2 as D (5 bases). The germline gives CDR1 SGHTA, CDR2 FQGNSA. The CDR3 contains 15 residues. Trimming took off 1 base at V and 4 bases at J, with 11 bases between the two ends. The CDR3 reads CASSLVPAEYNEQFF. CDR3 DNA sequence: TGTGCCAGCAGCTTAGTCCCAGCGGAGTACAATGAGCAGTTCTTC. Full variable domain (missing parts from reference TRBV7-2 and TRBJ2-1): GAGVSQSPSNKVTEKGKDVELRCDPISGHTALYWYRQSLGQGLEFLIYFQGNSAPDKSGLPSDRFSAERTGGSVSTLTIQRTQQEDSAVYLCASSLVPAEYNEQFFGPGTRLTVL.

The chain couples TRBV19 to TRBJ1-5, with a weak D call TRBD1 (6 bases). The CDR3 totals 14 residues. CDR1 and CDR2 (germline): LNHDA, SQIVND (reference sequence). V was shortened by 3 bases and J by 6 bases, with 12 bases between the two germline ends. Here the CDR3 DNA reads TGTGCCAGTAGTATTGCCAGGGGACTTCAGCCCCAGCATTTT. Translating gives CASSIARGLQPQHF. The full variable domain, its missing parts supplied by reference TRBV19 and TRBJ1-5, is DGGITQSPKYLFRKEGQNVTLSCEQNLNHDAMYWYRQDPGQGLRLIYYSQIVNDFQKGDIAEGYSVSREKKESFPLTVTSAQKNPTAFYLCASSIARGLQPQHFGDGTRLSIL.

Concerning this clonotype itself: This may stem from a read error, because a much larger clone lies one nucleotide away. This rearrangement joins TRBV27 to TRBJ2-1; TRBD2 aligns across 8 bases. V lost 6 bases and J lost 5; bases outside the gene matches: 6. CDR3 length equals 14 residues. Germline CDR1 and CDR2: MNHEY and SMNVEV (reference sequence). The CDR3 loop is CASSPSGGDNEQFF. CDR3 nucleotide sequence: TGTGCCAGCAGCCCAAGCGGGGGAGACAATGAGCAGTTCTTC.

The sample holds many counts of this clonotype. The chain has TRBV7-6 and TRBJ2-1, with a tentative D call TRBD2 (6 bases). This CDR3 contains 15 residues. CDR1 is SGHVS, CDR2 FNYEAQ, per germline. Trimming stripped 5 bases from V and 3 bases from J, with 14 bases between. CDR3: CASSQTRADYNEQFF. The CDR3 nucleotides are TGTGCCAGCAGCCAGACTAGAGCGGACTACAATGAGCAGTTCTTC.

This clonotype was recorded many times. This chain links TRBV3-1 with TRBJ1-2; 9 nucleotides match TRBD1. V was pared by 2 bases and J by 7 bases, with 8 bases of the junction left unmatched. CDR1 LGHDT and CDR2 YNNKEL come from the germline V gene (reference sequence). The length of the CDR3 is 15 residues. CDR3 sequence: CASSQQGQGSGGYTF. The CDR3 region has the DNA TGTGCCAGCAGCCAACAAGGACAGGGGTCTGGTGGCTACACCTTC.

This clonotype appeared a few times. The chain joins TRBV7-2 to TRBJ2-3; 13 bases line up with TRBD2. This CDR3 is 19 amino acids long. Unmatched junction bases numbered 8, after V lost 1 base and J lost 1 base. CDR1 SGHTA and CDR2 FQGNSA come from the germline V gene. In nucleotides, the CDR3 is TGTGCCAGCAGCTTAGTCCCCCGCGGACTAGCGGGAGGCACAGATACGCAGTATTTT. The encoded protein is CASSLVPRGLAGGTDTQYF.

This chain links TRBV9 with TRBJ2-1; D assignment may be TRBD1 or TRBD2 (5 bases each). With 0 bases removed from V and 4 bases from J, the gap between germline ends came to 20 bases. CDR1 SGDLS and CDR2 YYNGEE come from the germline V gene. The length of the CDR3 is 18 residues. The CDR3 coding sequence is TGTGCCAGCAGCGTAGGTGCCAGGGACGTCAACCTATACAATGAGCAGTTCTTC. Amino acid sequence: CASSVGARDVNLYNEQFF.

There are many counts of this clonotype. The V call is TRBV28, the J call TRBJ2-7; TRBD2 is a possible D gene (5 bases). V lost 8 bases and J 3 bases, leaving 14 bases between the germline ends. This CDR3 comprises 13 residues. Germline V gene lookup returns CDR1 MDHEN and CDR2 SYDVKM. The DNA for the CDR3 is TGTGCCAGCTCACAGACGGGGTTCTACGAGCAGTACTTC. Amino acids: CASSQTGFYEQYF.

This clonotype was seen repeatedly, ten times or more. The V and J genes are TRBV12-3 or TRBV12-4 and TRBJ2-1; 7 nucleotides agree with TRBD2. This CDR3 spans 13 amino acids. The trim removed 6 bases at V and 10 bases at J, leaving 9 bases unmatched. Here the CDR3 DNA reads TGTGCCAGCAGCATCGGACTAGTATTGGAGCAGTTCTTC. This sequence encodes CASSIGLVLEQFF.

This clonotype came up many times. The rearrangement links TRBV13 to TRBJ1-6; D call uncertain. Germline V CDR1 and CDR2: PRHDT, FYEKMQ (reference sequence). This CDR3 spans 12 amino acids. The germline V and J ends were trimmed by 5 bases and 6 bases, with 5 bases remaining between them. Written as DNA, the CDR3 is TGTGCCAGCAGCCTAACTAATTCACCCCTCCACTTT. It encodes CASSLTNSPLHF.

Of note for this clonotype: This may come from a read error, since a much larger clone is one base off. The J gene is TRBJ2-7, the V gene TRBV28, with TRBD2 matching over 9 bases. Trimming cost V 4 bases and J 3 bases; bases outside gene matches: 13. Germline CDR1 reads MDHEN; CDR2 reads SYDVKM. The CDR3 extends over 17 amino acids. CDR3 DNA: TGTGCCAGCAGTTCCGAGGGGCGGCTAGCGGGAAACTACGAGCAGTACTTC. Amino acid sequence: CASSSEGRLAGNYEQYF.

This clonotype was found a few times. A clone one base away is much larger, so this may be a read error. The chain employs TRBV11-2 and TRBJ1-1, with D perhaps TRBD1 (6 bases). CDR1 and CDR2 (germline): SGHAT, FQNNGV. The CDR3 length is 15 residues. Here the CDR3 reads CASGLTGSMNTEAFF. The CDR3 DNA sequence: TGTGCCAGCGGCTTAACAGGGTCTATGAACACTGAAGCTTTCTTT.

J is TRBJ2-1 and V is TRBV25-1; TRBD2 matches at 7 bases. The length of the CDR3 is 16 residues. V was pared by 1 base and J by 8 bases, with 11 bases of the junction left unmatched. Germline CDR1 and CDR2: MGHDK and SYGVNS. The DNA for the CDR3 is TGTGCCAGCAGTGAATTATTAGGGACTAACCGGCATGAGCAGTTCTTC. Its protein is CASSELLGTNRHEQFF. The whole variable domain, filled in from reference TRBV25-1 and TRBJ2-1, reads EADIYQTPRYLVIGTGKKITLECSQTMGHDKMYWYQQDPGMELHLIHYSYGVNSTEKGDLSSESTVSRIRTEHFPLTLESARPSHTSQYLCASSELLGTNRHEQFFGPGTRLTVL.

This clonotype has at least ten counts. The CDR3 DNA sequence: TGTGCCAGCAGCTTAAGTGCCGAGCAGTACTTC. This codes for CASSLSAEQYF. This sequence joins TRBV7-2 and TRBJ2-7; D not resolved. CDR3 length equals 11 residues. The germline CDR1 and CDR2 sequences are SGHTA and FQGNSA. Trimming removed 2 bases from V and 6 bases from J, with 5 bases in between.

The chain carries TRBV6-5 and TRBJ2-1, with D maybe TRBD2 (5 bases). Between the trimmed V and J ends, which lost 4 bases and 1 base, there was a span of 14 bases. Germline assignment: CDR1 MNHEY and CDR2 SVGAGI. This CDR3 region has 16 residues. In DNA, the CDR3 is TGTGCCAGCAGTTCCCGGCGGGCGGAGTCCTACAATGAGCAGTTCTTC. Amino acid sequence: CASSSRRAESYNEQFF.